These 10 T cell receptor beta chains share one sample of origin, sequenced in a study of long-term antiretroviral therapy in people with HIV. At survey level, the immunoSEQ assay was run in its v3.0 version. Profiling relied on immunoSEQ multiplex PCR, and the TCRdb table lists in-frame clones only, not all of them. The sample shows 30,000 to 35,000 clones, 80% to 90% of them seen only once. Here the sequenced sample was unsorted PBMCs, taken 0.8 years before starting antiretroviral therapy. The receptors were gathered from a young man with HIV.

The rearrangement joins TRBV11-2 to TRBJ2-7; D perhaps matches TRBD2 (6 bases). There are 13 residues in the CDR3. V shed 5 bases and J shed 3 bases, with 11 bases lying between them. Germline CDR1 is SGHAT and CDR2 is FQNNGV. Written as DNA, the CDR3 is TGTGCCAGCAGCCCACTGGGGGGCTACGAGCAGTACTTC. Residues: CASSPLGGYEQYF.

V gene TRBV11-1 combines with J gene TRBJ1-1; 8 bases map to TRBD1. The CDR3 totals 17 residues. J gave up 4 bases and V 5 bases, and 15 bases lay outside the gene matches. CDR1 SGHAT and CDR2 FQDESV come from the germline V gene (reference sequence). The CDR3 coding sequence is TGTGCCAGCAGCCCGAGACAGGGGACCCACTTAGGCACTGAAGCTTTCTTT. Translated: CASSPRQGTHLGTEAFF.

The chain has TRBV7-8 and TRBJ2-2; D is uncertain. V dropped 1 base and J dropped 0 bases, with 6 bases sitting between them. The germline V gene has CDR1 SGHVS and CDR2 FQNEAQ. The CDR3 sequence is 15 residues long. Written as DNA, the CDR3 is TGTGCCAGCAGCTTAGGTCAGACGAACACCGGGGAGCTGTTTTTT. Amino acids: CASSLGQTNTGELFF.

The chain employs TRBV2 and TRBJ1-1, with D possibly matching TRBD1 (6 bases). CDR1 is SNHLY, CDR2 FYNNEI, per germline. V was clipped by 2 bases and J by 8 bases, with 9 bases between them. The CDR3 has 12 residues. The CDR3 region is CASSEPGAEAFF. For the CDR3, the DNA is TGTGCCAGCAGTGAACCGGGGGCGGAAGCTTTCTTT.

The chain couples TRBV7-2 to TRBJ2-7, with D tentatively TRBD2 (5 bases). This CDR3 comprises 16 residues. V shed 5 bases and J shed 3 bases, with 20 bases lying between them. Germline CDR1 is SGHTA and CDR2 is FQGNSA. The CDR3 reads CASSPQAREINYEQYF. The CDR3 DNA reads as TGTGCCAGCAGCCCACAAGCACGGGAAATTAACTACGAGCAGTACTTC.

The rearrangement links TRBV6-6 to TRBJ2-4; TRBD2 is a possible D gene (5 bases). From germline, CDR1 is MNHNY and CDR2 SVGAGI (reference sequence). The CDR3 is 14 amino acids. V was trimmed by 6 bases and J by 0 bases, leaving 9 bases between them. CDR3 loop: CASRAALAKNIQYF. The CDR3 DNA is TGTGCCAGCAGAGCGGCACTAGCCAAAAACATTCAGTACTTC.

The chain combines TRBV6-1 with TRBJ1-3; unclear D gene. Per the germline V gene, CDR1 is MNHNS and CDR2 is SASEGT. Trimming took 5 bases from V and 4 from J, leaving 9 bases between them. The CDR3 covers 13 residues. Here the CDR3 DNA reads TGTGCCAGCAGTTTAATACTCGGAAACACCATATATTTT. Translation: CASSLILGNTIYF.

The table lists this clone with a few counts. The V gene is TRBV21-1, the J gene TRBJ1-1; the D call in the table, TRBD1, was not verified against the DNA. TRBV21-1 is given as a pseudogene. This CDR3 spans 12 amino acids. The CDR3 protein is CASNPDSTEAFF. In DNA, the CDR3 is TGTGCCAGCAACCCGGACAGTACTGAAGCTTTCTTT.

V usage is TRBV2 and J usage is TRBJ1-1; D is possibly TRBD1 (5 bases). V was shortened by 0 bases and J by 4 bases, with 15 bases between the two germline ends. The CDR3 runs 16 residues. Germline CDR1 reads SNHLY; CDR2 reads FYNNEI. For the CDR3, the DNA is TGTGCCAGCAGTGAAGCGCTGGGCCGGGGCGGCACTGAAGCTTTCTTT. The encoded protein is CASSEALGRGGTEAFF.

The rearrangement links TRBV9 to TRBJ1-1, with TRBD1 as a possible D gene (6 bases). V shed 0 bases and J shed 0 bases, with 9 bases lying between them. This CDR3 comprises 15 residues. The germline CDR1 and CDR2 sequences are SGDLS and YYNGEE. The chain's CDR3 is CASSVEGDLNTEAFF. Here the CDR3 DNA reads TGTGCCAGCAGCGTAGAGGGGGACCTGAACACTGAAGCTTTCTTT.